This T cell receptor beta chain was sequenced during a study of T cell responses to AZD1222 COVID-19 vaccine. Some clones are missing from TCRdb's copy, which holds only in-frame ones; the method was immunoSEQ multiplex PCR. The table lists fewer than 250,000 clones, approximately 92% of them singletons, with about 1.2% in the top ten. V lost 7 bases and J 0 bases, leaving 9 bases between the germline ends. The CDR3 contains 13 residues. From germline, CDR1 is SGHRS and CDR2 YFSETQ. The sample was peripheral blood, taken on day 0 of AZD1222 vaccination. V is TRBV5-1 and J is TRBJ2-3; D ambiguous. The origin of this receptor is an adult in good health. The CDR3 is CASGVLSTDTQYF. The CDR3 nucleotides read TGCGCCAGCGGTGTGCTTAGCACAGATACGCAGTATTTT.